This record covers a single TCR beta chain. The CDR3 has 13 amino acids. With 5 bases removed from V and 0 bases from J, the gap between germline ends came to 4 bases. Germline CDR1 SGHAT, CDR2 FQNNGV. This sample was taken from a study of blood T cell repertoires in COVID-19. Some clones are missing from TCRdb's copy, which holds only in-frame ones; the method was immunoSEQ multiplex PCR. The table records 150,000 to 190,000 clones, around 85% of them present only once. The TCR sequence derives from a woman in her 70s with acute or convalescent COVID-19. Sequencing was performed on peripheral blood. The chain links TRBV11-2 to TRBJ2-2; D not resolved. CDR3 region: CASSVTNTGELFF. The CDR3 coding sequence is TGTGCCAGCAGCGTTACGAACACCGGGGAGCTGTTTTTT.